Listed here are 15 T cell receptor beta chains from one sample, sequenced in a study of blood T cell repertoires in COVID-19. The protocol was immunoSEQ multiplex PCR, while the TCRdb copy is restricted to in-frame clones and leaves out a portion. The sample holds roughly 390,000 clones, 80% to 90% seen once. The sample comprised peripheral blood. The receptors were sampled from a woman younger than 45 with COVID-19, enrolled during active disease.

This clone appeared once. This chain connects TRBV5-1 to TRBJ2-5; D possibly corresponds to TRBD1 (6 bases). Trimming took off 5 bases at V and 2 bases at J, with 10 bases between the two ends. CDR1 is SGHRS and CDR2 is YFSETQ in the germline V gene. This CDR3 region has 13 residues. The CDR3 reads CASSGGGQETQYF. Written as DNA, the CDR3 is TGCGCCAGCAGTGGGGGCGGGCAAGAGACCCAGTACTTC.

The gene calls are TRBV11-2 and TRBJ2-7; tentatively, D is TRBD2 (6 bases). CDR3 length: 15 amino acids. Trimming left V 8 bases short and J 3 bases short, with 20 bases between. Germline V gene sequence: CDR1 SGHAT, CDR2 FQNNGV. The CDR3 is CASQPRGRMGYEQYF. The CDR3, as DNA: TGTGCCAGCCAACCTCGGGGGAGGATGGGCTACGAGCAGTACTTC.

The chain links TRBV5-1 to TRBJ1-5; 8 bases are shared with TRBD1. The V segment lost 4 bases and the J segment 6 bases; nucleotides outside the gene matches: 6. Germline CDR1 is SGHRS and CDR2 is YFSETQ. CDR3 length equals 14 residues. The CDR3 DNA reads as TGCGCCAGCAGCCGGACAGGGTCGGGTCAGCCCCAGCATTTT. This gives the protein CASSRTGSGQPQHF. Based on the CDR3 plus reference TRBV5-1 and TRBJ1-5, the full variable domain is KAGVTQTPRYLIKTRGQQVTLSCSPISGHRSVSWYQQTPGQGLQFLFEYFSETQRNKGNFPGRFSGRQFSNSRSEMNVSTLELGDSALYLCASSRTGSGQPQHFGDGTRLSIL.

This sequence joins TRBV3-1 (or the pseudogene TRBV3-2) and TRBJ2-4; D unresolved. The CDR3 has 12 amino acids. Germline-derived CDR1 and CDR2 are LGHDT and YNNKEL (reference sequence). V was clipped by 1 base and J by 8 bases, with 6 bases between them. DNA of the CDR3: TGTGCCAGCAGCCAAGGCCACTACATTCAGTACTTC. This encodes CASSQGHYIQYF.

The genes are TRBV11-2 and TRBJ2-7, with 9 bases fitting TRBD2. Germline trimming cut 2 bases from V and 7 bases from J; bases unmatched to any gene: 18. CDR3 length: 18 amino acids. In germline, CDR1 is SGHAT, CDR2 FQNNGV. The DNA for the CDR3 is TGTGCCAGCAGCTTACCGGGACTAGCACGGAGGCCAAGAGGGGAGCAGTACTTC. It encodes CASSLPGLARRPRGEQYF. The full variable domain, in which reference TRBV11-2 and TRBJ2-7 provide the parts outside the CDR3, is EAGVAQSPRYKIIEKRQSVAFWCNPISGHATLYWYQQILGQGPKLLIQFQNNGVVDDSQLPKDRFSAERLKGVDSTLKIQPAKLEDSAVYLCASSLPGLARRPRGEQYFGPGTRLTVT.

This clone was counted between two and nine times. CDR3: CASSLGPGTGELFF. For the CDR3, the DNA is TGTGCCAGCAGCTTGGGTCCGGGGACCGGGGAGCTGTTTTTT. J is TRBJ2-2 and V is TRBV5-4; D might be TRBD2 (5 bases). CDR3 length: 14 residues. V dropped 0 bases and J dropped 5 bases, with 8 bases sitting between them. Germline values: CDR1 SGHNT, CDR2 YYREEE (reference sequence).

This chain links TRBV18 with TRBJ1-2, with 7 bases matching TRBD1. The CDR3 covers 15 residues. Trimming removed 2 bases from V and 5 bases from J; junction bases left unmatched: 8. Germline V gives CDR1 KGHSH, CDR2 LQKENI. DNA of the CDR3: TGTGCCAGCTCACCAAGACAGGGTGATCGGTATGGCTACACCTTC. Translated, it gives CASSPRQGDRYGYTF.

The CDR3 region is CATSQGDQPQHF. CDR3 nucleotide sequence: TGTGCCACCAGTCAGGGTGATCAGCCCCAGCATTTT. The chain is built from TRBV24-1 and TRBJ1-5; D might be TRBD1 (5 bases). The CDR3 consists of 12 residues. Trimming removed 6 bases at V and 5 bases at J, with 7 bases between. Looked up from germline, CDR1 is KGHDR and CDR2 is SFDVKD.

The chain uses TRBV6-1 and TRBJ1-2; D is ambiguous. The CDR3 length is 14 residues. Germline V lookup: CDR1 MNHNS, CDR2 SASEGT. The V gene lost 1 base and the J gene lost 0 bases, with 6 bases spanning the gap. The chain's CDR3 is CASSEGRTNYGYTF. The CDR3 nucleotides are TGTGCCAGCAGTGAAGGCAGGACTAACTATGGCTACACCTTC.

The J gene is TRBJ1-5, the V gene TRBV30, with D possibly TRBD1 on 5 matching bases. Trimming stripped 5 bases from V and 4 bases from J, with 12 bases between. This CDR3 has 13 amino acids. The germline gives CDR1 GTSNPN, CDR2 SVGIG (reference sequence). DNA for the CDR3: TGTGCCTGGGCCCCCGGGGGGAATCAGCCCCAGCATTTT. It codes for CAWAPGGNQPQHF.

The V gene is TRBV28, the J gene TRBJ2-2, with a weak D call TRBD2 (7 bases). The germline V gene encodes CDR1 MDHEN and CDR2 SYDVKM. CDR3 length: 14 amino acids. V shed 8 bases and J shed 4 bases, with 14 bases lying between them. CDR3 DNA sequence: TGTGCCAGCTTCATGGGGGGGCCCACCGGGGAGCTGTTTTTT. Its protein is CASFMGGPTGELFF.

The chain employs TRBV19 and TRBJ2-2; no clear D. Trimming took 5 bases from V and 2 from J, leaving 12 bases between them. The CDR3 spans 15 residues. Germline V gives CDR1 LNHDA, CDR2 SQIVND (reference sequence). CDR3 nucleotides: TGTGCCAGTAGTCCTTCACGACTCAACACCGGGGAGCTGTTTTTT. Translating it yields CASSPSRLNTGELFF.

The chain links TRBV20-1 to TRBJ2-1; 10 bases fit TRBD2. CDR1 is DFQATT, CDR2 SNEGSKA, per germline (reference sequence). V was clipped by 3 bases and J by 5 bases; unmatched bases: 4. The CDR3 contains 14 residues. The CDR3 loop reads CSASHTSGNNEQFF. In DNA, the CDR3 is TGCAGTGCTAGTCACACTAGCGGGAACAATGAGCAGTTCTTC.

V gene TRBV10-3 combines with J gene TRBJ2-1; 11 bases align to TRBD2. The CDR3 is made up of 15 amino acids. Germline CDR1 ENHRY, CDR2 SYGVKD. Trimming took 0 bases from V and 6 from J; bases not matched to a gene: 1. The CDR3 DNA sequence: TGTGCCATCAGTGAGTCGGGACTAGCGGCCAATGAGCAGTTCTTC. Its translation: CAISESGLAANEQFF.

This sequence joins TRBV5-4 and TRBJ1-1; a weak D match, TRBD1 (5 bases). The CDR3 is made up of 15 amino acids. Trimming cost V 0 bases and J 6 bases, with 15 bases left between them. Germline loops: CDR1 SGHNT, CDR2 YYREEE (reference sequence). Written as DNA, the CDR3 is TGTGCCAGCAGCTTGGCCCAGGGATTTCGAGCTGAAGCTTTCTTT. Translated, it gives CASSLAQGFRAEAFF.